The subject of this entry is one T cell receptor (beta chain). Individuals selected for sequencing had exhibited CD8+CD57+ cell expansion on flow cytometry. This sample was included in a study of CD8+CD57+ T cells in acquired aplastic anemia. Profiling that covered TCR beta VDJ and CDR3 relied on genomic DNA as its template. TCRdb reprocessed the reads via MiXCR and lists one record per CDR3 protein. The sample lists roughly 160,000 distinct CDR3 sequences; 65% to 75% were seen once. The sequence came from a human donor with aplastic anemia. The source material was sorted CD4+, CD8+, or CD8+CD57+ T cells (not recorded which) from PBMCs.

The CDR3 coding sequence is TGCGCCAGCGGGGGGGGCGACTATGGCTACACCTTC. It is translated as CASGGGDYGYTF. The V call is TRBV10-2, the J call TRBJ1-2; tentative D call: TRBD1 (6 bases). The CDR3 is 12 residues long. V was cut by 8 bases and J by 3 bases, with 10 bases left in between. Germline V lookup: CDR1 WSHSY, CDR2 SAAADI.